This T cell receptor (beta chain) was identified during a study of radiotherapy plus CTLA-4 blockade in lung cancer. Study-wide findings and caveats: Following radiotherapy plus ipilimumab, tumor-derived TCR clones expanded in the blood.

The trim removed 5 bases at V and 6 bases at J, leaving 9 bases unmatched. CDR3 length equals 15 residues. In germline, CDR1 is LNHDA, CDR2 SQIVND (reference sequence). Details on this clone: The antigen remains undetermined.

The method was immunoSEQ multiplex PCR; TCRdb's version includes in-frame clones alone and lacks a portion of them. Of about 90,000 clones in the sample, around 72% were seen once. Enrolled patients, whose metastatic non-small-cell lung cancer was chemo-refractory, received focal radiation plus CTLA-4 blockade with ipilimumab. The source of this sequence is a human donor with non-small cell lung cancer that progressed on radiotherapy plus ipilimumab. The chain carries TRBV19 and TRBJ2-1, with 8 bases matching TRBD1. The sample consisted of peripheral blood, taken from a patient treated with radiotherapy plus ipilimumab. This CDR3 is CASSADRGSLNEQFF. For the CDR3, the DNA is TGTGCCAGTAGTGCAGACAGGGGCTCTCTCAATGAGCAGTTCTTC.